These 13 T cell receptor beta chains were all obtained from the same sample, sequenced in a study of control samples from healthy donors and cancer patients. The repertoire was sequenced with immunoSEQ multiplex PCR; TCRdb's copy has only in-frame clones and lacks some. The sample carries about 76,000 clones, 75% to 90% recorded once. Sequenced input: PBMCs. These receptors were obtained from a woman in her fifties or sixties with colorectal cancer.

The chain recombines TRBV5-6 with TRBJ2-2; D is undetermined. The CDR3 is made up of 14 amino acids. Germline V gives CDR1 SGHDT, CDR2 YYEEEE. V lost 2 bases and J lost 2, with 7 bases in between. The CDR3 sequence: CASSFRRNTGELFF. In DNA form, the CDR3 reads TGTGCCAGCAGCTTCCGCAGAAACACCGGGGAGCTGTTTTTT.

The V gene is TRBV27, the J gene TRBJ1-6; D is unresolved. Germline CDR1 MNHEY, CDR2 SMNVEV (reference sequence). V shed 10 bases and J shed 7 bases, with 20 bases lying between them. The CDR3 covers 15 residues. Written as DNA, the CDR3 is TGTGCCACCTCCGAGATGAGTTTGGGGAATTCACCCCTCCACTTT. It specifies CATSEMSLGNSPLHF.

As to this clone: At one of its ends the junction is not consistent with the germline gene, which may arise from a read error. The V call is TRBV10-3, the J call TRBJ1-2; perhaps TRBD1 as D (5 bases). CDR3 size: 13 residues. Germline V gene sequence: CDR1 ENHRY, CDR2 SYGVKD. CDR3 protein: CAISETGAYSYTF. The CDR3 region has the DNA TGTGCCATCAGTGAGACTGGGGCCTATAGCTACACCTTC.

The CDR3, as DNA: TGCGCCAGCAGGGAGAACACTGAAGCTTTCTTT. Its protein is CASRENTEAFF. V gene TRBV5-1 combines with J gene TRBJ1-1; D remains unclear. Germline loops: CDR1 SGHRS, CDR2 YFSETQ. V lost 5 bases and J lost 1, with 3 bases in between. The length of the CDR3 is 11 residues.

The rearrangement joins TRBV9 to TRBJ2-5; D may match TRBD1 or TRBD2 (6 bases each). The ends were cut back, 0 bases at V and 5 bases at J, with 14 bases in the middle. Germline V gene sequence: CDR1 SGDLS, CDR2 YYNGEE. The CDR3 totals 15 residues. Written as DNA, the CDR3 is TGTGCCAGCAGCGTAGTTGAGGGGGGCTGGGAGACCCAGTACTTC. Protein: CASSVVEGGWETQYF.

CDR3 region: CASSPAGGWRTDTQYF. The CDR3 DNA is TGTGCCAGCAGCCCTGCTGGGGGGTGGCGCACAGATACGCAGTATTTT. This rearrangement joins TRBV7-9 to TRBJ2-3; a possible D gene is TRBD2 (6 bases). This CDR3 region has 16 residues. V lost 5 bases to trimming and J lost 1 base, with 16 bases between them. CDR1 is SEHNR, CDR2 FQNEAQ, per germline (reference sequence). The full variable domain, rest sourced from reference TRBV7-9 and TRBJ2-3, is DTGVSQNPRHKITKRGQNVTFRCDPISEHNRLYWYRQTLGQGPEFLTYFQNEAQLEKSRLLSDRFSAERPKGSFSTLEIQRTEQGDSAMYLCASSPAGGWRTDTQYFGPGTRLTVL.

This chain connects TRBV20-1 to TRBJ1-2, with a tentative D call TRBD1 (6 bases). This CDR3 has 13 residues. Germline loops: CDR1 DFQATT, CDR2 SNEGSKA (reference sequence). V lost 3 bases to trimming and J lost 8 bases, with 16 bases between them. The CDR3 DNA reads as TGCAGTGCTAGTTTGCAGGGGCAGGGGGGCTACACCTTC. Translated, it gives CSASLQGQGGYTF.

Concerning this clone itself: Because it lacks the conserved phenylalanine or tryptophan at the end, this CDR3 is likely a read error. No DNA is shown, since the ends of the CDR3 on it are uncertain; the CDR3 is the one TCRdb lists. J is TRBJ2-7 and V is TRBV5-6; TRBD2 is the table's D call and was not checked against the DNA. The CDR3 is 13 amino acids in total, end residues counted. Germline CDR1 is SGHDT and CDR2 is YYEEEE. Here the CDR3 reads CASLPHGGGPYAI.

This chain connects TRBV5-6 to TRBJ1-1; D ambiguous. CDR3 length: 17 amino acids. Trimming took off 4 bases at V and 0 bases at J, with 19 bases between the two ends. CDR1 and CDR2 from the germline V gene are SGHDT and YYEEEE. This CDR3 reads CASSDGRLLLLNTEAFF. DNA of the CDR3: TGTGCCAGCAGCGATGGGCGACTTCTGCTGCTGAACACTGAAGCTTTCTTT. The whole variable domain, remainder taken from reference TRBV5-6 and TRBJ1-1, is DAGVTQSPTHLIKTRGQQVTLRCSPKSGHDTVSWYQQALGQGPQFIFQYYEEEERQRGNFPDRFSGHQFPNYSSELNVNALLLGDSALYLCASSDGRLLLLNTEAFFGQGTRLTVV.

V is TRBV5-6 and J is TRBJ2-1; TRBD1 matches at 7 bases. The CDR3 covers 15 residues. V shed 2 bases and J 0 bases; nucleotides not matched to a gene: 2. Looked up from germline, CDR1 is SGHDT and CDR2 is YYEEEE. The CDR3 spells CASSLQGTSYNEQFF. In DNA form, the CDR3 reads TGTGCCAGCAGCTTACAGGGGACCTCCTACAATGAGCAGTTCTTC.

The chain combines TRBV19 with TRBJ2-1; D is ambiguous. There are 12 residues in the CDR3. V lost 5 bases and J lost 9, with 11 bases in between. Germline V CDR1 and CDR2: LNHDA, SQIVND (reference sequence). The CDR3 here is CASSPTWGEQFF. Written as DNA, the CDR3 is TGTGCCAGTAGTCCCACGTGGGGTGAGCAGTTCTTC.

V and J are TRBV18 and TRBJ2-1; TRBD1 agrees at 9 bases. CDR1 and CDR2 (germline): KGHSH, LQKENI. With V trimmed by 5 bases and J by 7 bases, 6 bases remained unmatched. The length of the CDR3 is 14 residues. The CDR3 nucleotides are TGTGCCAGCTCATCGAGAGACAGGGGGAATGAGCAGTTCTTC. It specifies CASSSRDRGNEQFF.

The V gene is TRBV6-5, the J gene TRBJ1-2; D is undetermined. Per germline, CDR1 MNHEY and CDR2 SVGAGI. The CDR3 is 14 residues long. V lost 2 bases to trimming and J lost 5 bases, with 12 bases between them. This CDR3 reads CASSYARKEYGYTF. The CDR3 DNA reads TGTGCCAGCAGTTACGCAAGGAAGGAATATGGCTACACCTTC.